This T cell receptor beta chain was identified in a study of blood T cells in healthy people across ages. Points from the study as a whole: PBMCs went unsorted, and a conclusive naive versus antigen-experienced comparison was therefore prevented. Percentage of naive T cells showed a strong correlation with TCR beta diversity.

With a J-beta primer mix and a sample-barcoded 5' primer, a second PCR ran roughly 6 to 12 cycles. One entry per CDR3 protein results from TCRdb running MiXCR on the 5' RACE reads. The table has just over 1 million distinct CDR3 sequences, 35% to 50% seen once; the top ten hold about 19%. Notes on this clonotype: Antigen specificity is unknown.

The V gene's germline CDR1 is KGHSH and CDR2 LQKENI. The CDR3 is 14 residues long. The V and J ends lost 0 bases and 2 bases respectively, with 8 bases between them. Drawing of peripheral blood yielded about 10 milliliters from each donor. Each sample yielded at least 6 million isolated PBMCs. This TCR derives from a woman aged 60 to 75 in good health. This chain connects TRBV18 to TRBJ2-7; D gene unclear. Sequenced input: blood. CDR3 sequence (DNA): TGTGCCAGCTCACCACCGATTACCGCCTACGAGCAGTACTTC. Its protein product is CASSPPITAYEQYF.